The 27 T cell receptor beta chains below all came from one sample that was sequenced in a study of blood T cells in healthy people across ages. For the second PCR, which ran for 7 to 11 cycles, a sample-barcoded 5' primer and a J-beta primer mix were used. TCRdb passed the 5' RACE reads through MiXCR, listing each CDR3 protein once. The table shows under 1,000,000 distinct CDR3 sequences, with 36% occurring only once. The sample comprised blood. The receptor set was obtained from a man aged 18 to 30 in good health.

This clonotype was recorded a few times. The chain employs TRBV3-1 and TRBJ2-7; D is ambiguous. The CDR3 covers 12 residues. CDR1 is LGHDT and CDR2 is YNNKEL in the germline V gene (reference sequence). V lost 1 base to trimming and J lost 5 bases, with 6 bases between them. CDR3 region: CASSQGSDEQYF. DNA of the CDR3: TGTGCCAGCAGCCAAGGTTCTGACGAGCAGTACTTC.

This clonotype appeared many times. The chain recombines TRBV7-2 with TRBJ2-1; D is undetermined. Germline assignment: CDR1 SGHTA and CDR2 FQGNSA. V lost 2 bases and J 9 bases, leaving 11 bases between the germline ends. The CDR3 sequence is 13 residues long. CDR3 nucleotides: TGTGCCAGCAGCTTATGGCAAGGCGGTGAGCAGTTCTTC. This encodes CASSLWQGGEQFF. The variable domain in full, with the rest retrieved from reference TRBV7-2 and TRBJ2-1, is GAGVSQSPSNKVTEKGKDVELRCDPISGHTALYWYRQSLGQGLEFLIYFQGNSAPDKSGLPSDRFSAERTGGSVSTLTIQRTQQEDSAVYLCASSLWQGGEQFFGPGTRLTVL.

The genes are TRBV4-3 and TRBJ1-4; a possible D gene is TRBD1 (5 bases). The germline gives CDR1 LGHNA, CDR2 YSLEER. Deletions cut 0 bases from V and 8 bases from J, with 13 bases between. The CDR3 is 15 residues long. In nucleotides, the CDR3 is TGCGCCAGCAGCCAAGATCCGGGGGGAGGGGAAAAACTGTTTTTT. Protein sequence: CASSQDPGGGEKLFF.

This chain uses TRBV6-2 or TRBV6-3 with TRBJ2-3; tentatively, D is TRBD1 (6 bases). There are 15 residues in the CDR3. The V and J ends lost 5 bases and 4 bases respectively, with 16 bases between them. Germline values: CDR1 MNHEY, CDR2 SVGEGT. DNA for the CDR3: TGTGCCAGCAGTACCGCCTTACAGGGAGCAGATACGCAGTATTTT. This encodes CASSTALQGADTQYF.

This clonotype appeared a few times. CDR3 coding DNA: TGTGCCAGCAGCCTAGACCCCGCTGAAGCTTTCTTT. The encoded protein is CASSLDPAEAFF. The chain links TRBV12-3 or TRBV12-4 to TRBJ1-1; D not resolved. The CDR3 is 12 amino acids. The V gene lost 6 bases and the J gene lost 6 bases, with 11 bases spanning the gap.

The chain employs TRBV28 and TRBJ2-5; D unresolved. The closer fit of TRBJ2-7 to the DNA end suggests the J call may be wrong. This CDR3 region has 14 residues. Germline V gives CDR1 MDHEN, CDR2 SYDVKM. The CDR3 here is CASSPPHIAYEQYF. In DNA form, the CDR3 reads TGTGCCAGCAGCCCCCCCCACATAGCCTACGAGCAGTACTTC.

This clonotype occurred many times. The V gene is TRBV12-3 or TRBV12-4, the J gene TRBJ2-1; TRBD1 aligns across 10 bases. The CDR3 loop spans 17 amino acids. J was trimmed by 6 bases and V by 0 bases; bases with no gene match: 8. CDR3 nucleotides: TGTGCCAGCAGTTTAGCGAGTCGGACAGGGGGGATCAATGAGCAGTTCTTC. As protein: CASSLASRTGGINEQFF.

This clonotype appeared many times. Here the CDR3 reads CSASQAAQETQYF. The CDR3 region has the DNA TGCAGTGCTAGTCAGGCGGCGCAAGAGACCCAGTACTTC. The chain joins TRBV20-1 to TRBJ2-5; no clear D. Germline V gene data show CDR1 as DFQATT and CDR2 as SNEGSKA (reference sequence). The CDR3 is 13 residues long. V was pared by 3 bases and J by 2 bases, with 10 bases between.

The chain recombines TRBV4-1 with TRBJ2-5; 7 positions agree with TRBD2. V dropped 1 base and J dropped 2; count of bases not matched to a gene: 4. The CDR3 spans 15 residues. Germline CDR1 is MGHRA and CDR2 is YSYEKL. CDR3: CASSQVPGGQETQYF. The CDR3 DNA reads TGCGCCAGCAGCCAAGTCCCGGGGGGACAAGAGACCCAGTACTTC.

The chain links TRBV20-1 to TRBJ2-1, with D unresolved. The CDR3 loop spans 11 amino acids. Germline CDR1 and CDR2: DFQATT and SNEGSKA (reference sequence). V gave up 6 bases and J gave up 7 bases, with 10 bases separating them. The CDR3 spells CSAPVWNEQFF. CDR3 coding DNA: TGCAGTGCCCCGGTGTGGAATGAGCAGTTCTTC.

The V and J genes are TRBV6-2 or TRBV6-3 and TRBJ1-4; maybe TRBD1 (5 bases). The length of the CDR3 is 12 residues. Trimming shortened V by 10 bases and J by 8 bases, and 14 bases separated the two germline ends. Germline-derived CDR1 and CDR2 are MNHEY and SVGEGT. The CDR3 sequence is CAIAGGEEKLFF. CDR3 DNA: TGTGCCATTGCGGGGGGAGAGGAAAAACTGTTTTTT.

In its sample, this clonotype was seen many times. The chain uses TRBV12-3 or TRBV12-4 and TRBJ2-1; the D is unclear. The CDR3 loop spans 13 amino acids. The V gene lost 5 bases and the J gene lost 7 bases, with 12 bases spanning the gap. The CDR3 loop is CASSPPRANEQFF. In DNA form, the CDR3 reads TGTGCCAGCAGTCCCCCACGGGCAAATGAGCAGTTCTTC.

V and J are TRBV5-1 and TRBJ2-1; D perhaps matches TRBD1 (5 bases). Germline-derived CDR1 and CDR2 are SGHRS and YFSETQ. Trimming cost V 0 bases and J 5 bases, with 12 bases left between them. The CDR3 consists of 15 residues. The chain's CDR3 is CASSLVAGKDNEQFF. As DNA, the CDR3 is TGCGCCAGCAGCTTGGTAGCAGGGAAAGACAATGAGCAGTTCTTC.

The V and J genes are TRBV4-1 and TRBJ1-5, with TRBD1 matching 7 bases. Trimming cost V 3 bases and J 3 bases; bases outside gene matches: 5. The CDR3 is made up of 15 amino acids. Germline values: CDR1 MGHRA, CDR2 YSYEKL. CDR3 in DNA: TGCGCCAGCAGCCAGTATCAGGGGGTCAATCAGCCCCAGCATTTT. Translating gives CASSQYQGVNQPQHF.

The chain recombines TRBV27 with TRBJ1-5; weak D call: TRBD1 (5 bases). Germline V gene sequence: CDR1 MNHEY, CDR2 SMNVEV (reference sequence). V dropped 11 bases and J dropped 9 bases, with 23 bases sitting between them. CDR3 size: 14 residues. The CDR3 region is CAGAARRRDRPQHF. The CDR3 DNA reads TGTGCCGGGGCCGCCCGACGAAGGGATCGGCCCCAGCATTTT.

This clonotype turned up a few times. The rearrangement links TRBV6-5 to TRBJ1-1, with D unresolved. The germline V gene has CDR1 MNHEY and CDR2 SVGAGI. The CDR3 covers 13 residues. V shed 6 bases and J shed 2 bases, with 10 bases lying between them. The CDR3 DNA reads TGTGCCAGCAGAAGACCAGATAACACTGAAGCTTTCTTT. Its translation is CASRRPDNTEAFF.

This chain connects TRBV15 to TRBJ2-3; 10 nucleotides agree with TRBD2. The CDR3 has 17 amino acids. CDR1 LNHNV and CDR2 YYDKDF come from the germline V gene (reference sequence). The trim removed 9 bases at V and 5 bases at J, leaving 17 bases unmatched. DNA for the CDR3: TGTGCCACAACGCTGAGGGGGAGCGGGGGGGTCAGAGATACGCAGTATTTT. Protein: CATTLRGSGGVRDTQYF.

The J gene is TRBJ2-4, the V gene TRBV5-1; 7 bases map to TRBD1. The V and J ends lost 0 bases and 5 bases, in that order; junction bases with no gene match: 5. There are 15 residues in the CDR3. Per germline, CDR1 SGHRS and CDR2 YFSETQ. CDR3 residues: CASSLGQGNENIQYF. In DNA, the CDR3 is TGCGCCAGCAGCTTGGGACAGGGTAATGAAAACATTCAGTACTTC.

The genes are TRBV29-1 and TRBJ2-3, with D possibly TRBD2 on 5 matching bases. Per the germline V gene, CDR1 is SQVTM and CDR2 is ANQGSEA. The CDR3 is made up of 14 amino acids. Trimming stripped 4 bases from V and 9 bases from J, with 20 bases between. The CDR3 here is CSVGARLSAGTQYF. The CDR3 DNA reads TGCAGCGTTGGGGCCCGGCTTAGCGCCGGCACGCAGTATTTT.

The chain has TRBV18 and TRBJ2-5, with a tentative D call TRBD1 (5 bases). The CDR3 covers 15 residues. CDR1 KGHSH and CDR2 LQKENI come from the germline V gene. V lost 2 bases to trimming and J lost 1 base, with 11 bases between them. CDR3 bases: TGTGCCAGCTCACCAGAGACAGCGTCCCAAGAGACCCAGTACTTC. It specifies CASSPETASQETQYF.

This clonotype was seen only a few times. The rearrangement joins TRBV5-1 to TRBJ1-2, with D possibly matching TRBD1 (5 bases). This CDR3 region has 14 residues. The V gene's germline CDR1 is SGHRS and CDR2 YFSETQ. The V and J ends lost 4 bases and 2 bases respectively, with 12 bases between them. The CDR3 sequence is CASSDLRENYGYTF. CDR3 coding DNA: TGCGCCAGCAGCGACCTCAGGGAAAACTATGGCTACACCTTC.

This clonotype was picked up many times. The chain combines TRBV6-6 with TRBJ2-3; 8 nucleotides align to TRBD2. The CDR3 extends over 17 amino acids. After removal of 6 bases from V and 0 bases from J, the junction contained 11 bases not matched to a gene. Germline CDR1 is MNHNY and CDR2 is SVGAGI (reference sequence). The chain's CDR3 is CASSPPSGGASTDTQYF. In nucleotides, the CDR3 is TGTGCCAGCAGCCCTCCCAGCGGGGGAGCTAGCACAGATACGCAGTATTTT.

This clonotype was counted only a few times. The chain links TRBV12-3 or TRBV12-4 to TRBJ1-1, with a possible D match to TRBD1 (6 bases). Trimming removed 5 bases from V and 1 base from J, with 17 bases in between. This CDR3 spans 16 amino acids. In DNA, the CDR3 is TGTGCCAGCAGTAGGGGGGGCGACAGGCGGAACACTGAAGCTTTCTTT. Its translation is CASSRGGDRRNTEAFF.

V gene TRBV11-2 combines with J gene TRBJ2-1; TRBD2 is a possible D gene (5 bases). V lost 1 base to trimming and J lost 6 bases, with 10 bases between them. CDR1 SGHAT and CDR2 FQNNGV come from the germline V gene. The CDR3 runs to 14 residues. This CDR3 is CASSLGTGSNEQFF. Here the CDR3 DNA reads TGTGCCAGCAGCTTAGGGACGGGGAGCAATGAGCAGTTCTTC.

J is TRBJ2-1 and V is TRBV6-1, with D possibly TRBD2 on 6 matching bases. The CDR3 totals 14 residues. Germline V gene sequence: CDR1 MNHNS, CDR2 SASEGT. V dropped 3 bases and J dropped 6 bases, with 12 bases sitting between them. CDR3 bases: TGTGCCAGCAGTGATGGGCAGGGAGGCAATGAGCAGTTCTTC. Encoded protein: CASSDGQGGNEQFF.

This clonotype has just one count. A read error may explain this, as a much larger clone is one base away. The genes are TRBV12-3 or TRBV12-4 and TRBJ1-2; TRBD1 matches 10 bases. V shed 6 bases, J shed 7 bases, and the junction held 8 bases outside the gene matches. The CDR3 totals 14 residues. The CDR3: CASRPPGQGTGYTF. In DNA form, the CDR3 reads TGTGCCAGCAGGCCTCCGGGACAGGGGACTGGCTACACCTTC.

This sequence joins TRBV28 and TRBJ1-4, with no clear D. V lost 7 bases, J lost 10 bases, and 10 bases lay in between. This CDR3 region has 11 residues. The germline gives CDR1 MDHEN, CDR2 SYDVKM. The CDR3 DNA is TGTGCCAGCACCTTAACGGGAAAACTGTTTTTT. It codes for CASTLTGKLFF.